Listed here are 2 T cell receptor beta chains from one sample, sequenced in a study of identifying expanded T cells in peripheral blood. Some clones are missing from TCRdb's copy, which holds only in-frame ones; the method was immunoSEQ multiplex PCR. The sample lists roughly 100,000 clones, around 88% occurring once. The sequencing sample was made of blood. These receptors originate from a person between 18 and 75 years old in good health.

The chain is built from TRBV11-2 and TRBJ2-5; the match to TRBD2 covers 13 bases. Germline V gene lookup returns CDR1 SGHAT and CDR2 FQNNGV. The V segment lost 3 bases and the J segment 0 bases; nucleotides outside the gene matches: 4. This CDR3 is 17 amino acids long. CDR3: CASSFLGLAGNQETQYF. The CDR3 DNA follows: TGTGCCAGCAGCTTCCTGGGACTAGCGGGGAACCAAGAGACCCAGTACTTC.

This clone was found many times. The rearrangement links TRBV19 to TRBJ1-5; a weak D match, TRBD1 (6 bases). The length of the CDR3 is 15 residues. The germline V gene has CDR1 LNHDA and CDR2 SQIVND (reference sequence). V was pared by 5 bases and J by 6 bases, with 17 bases between. As DNA, the CDR3 is TGTGCCAGTAGTTGGCGGACAGCGCTCTTTCAGCCCCAGCATTTT. Amino acids: CASSWRTALFQPQHF. Drawing the rest from reference TRBV19 and TRBJ1-5, the complete variable domain is DGGITQSPKYLFRKEGQNVTLSCEQNLNHDAMYWYRQDPGQGLRLIYYSQIVNDFQKGDIAEGYSVSREKKESFPLTVTSAQKNPTAFYLCASSWRTALFQPQHFGDGTRLSIL.